The 2 T cell receptor beta chains presented below share a single source sample, sequenced in a study of T cells expressing NK-cell markers. From the 5' RACE reads, TCRdb lists one entry per CDR3 protein and no DNA. This repertoire includes about 410,000 distinct CDR3 sequences. The specimen sequenced was blood T cells: a sorted CD56 or NKG2C T cell subset, CD4+ or CD8+ T cells, or bulk PBMC T cells (not recorded which). The origin of the receptors is a woman between 50 and 59 years old in good health.

J is TRBJ2-1 and V is TRBV15; no DNA is available, so the TRBD2 call from TCRdb remains unchecked. The germline gives CDR1 LNHNV, CDR2 YYDKDF (reference sequence). The CDR3 extends over 14 amino acids. The CDR3 loop is CATSQIREGNEQFF.

The chain is built from TRBV7-9 and TRBJ2-1; no DNA is available, so the TRBD1 call from TCRdb remains unchecked. This CDR3 contains 18 residues. Germline values: CDR1 SEHNR, CDR2 FQNEAQ (reference sequence). This chain's CDR3 is CASLEPETGFHYYNEQFF.